These 7 T cell receptor beta chains were sequenced from one sample in a study of T cells in Graves' hyperthyroidism and ophthalmopathy (dated by TCRdb to the late 2010s). Library creation used multiplex PCR. Data came from an Illumina HiSeq 2000. Amplification of TCR beta CDR3 regions was carried out from RNA transcripts. The first round of RT-PCR for the TCR CDR3 was performed with the HTBI primer set and the Qiagen OneStep RT-PCR kit. TCRdb trimmed public reads at Q25 via fastp, called clones via MiXCR and kept in-frame beta chains. Rows with a matching CDR3 protein are joined into one entry that keeps the most common DNA and genes. This sample lists 340,000 or so distinct CDR3 sequences; about 20% were detected once. The ten top clones hold about half of the sample. The sequenced material came from blood. These receptors were collected from a woman in her forties or fifties with Graves' hyperthyroidism.

To note about this clonotype: A much larger clone differs from this one at a single base, so this may be a read error. The genes are TRBV12-3 or TRBV12-4 and TRBJ2-3, with D unresolved. Trimming took 8 bases from V and 7 from J, leaving 13 bases between them. This CDR3 spans 12 amino acids. This CDR3 reads CASVRLGNTQYF. Here the CDR3 DNA reads TGTGCCAGCGTCCGTTTGGGAAATACGCAGTATTTT.

The rearrangement joins TRBV7-9 to TRBJ2-1, with 10 positions matching TRBD2. J lost 1 base, V lost 6 bases, and 9 bases had no gene match. The CDR3 totals 17 residues. Per the germline V gene, CDR1 is SEHNR and CDR2 is FQNEAQ (reference sequence). The CDR3 DNA reads as TGTGCCAGCAGTCCAAAGCTAGCGGGAGTGTCCTACAATGAGCAGTTCTTC. Protein sequence: CASSPKLAGVSYNEQFF.

This clonotype was found many times. This chain joins TRBV20-1 and TRBJ2-3, with TRBD2 identical over 8 bases. This CDR3 has 14 amino acids. V shed 0 bases, J shed 4 bases, and the junction held 3 bases outside the gene matches. CDR1 is DFQATT and CDR2 is SNEGSKA in the germline V gene (reference sequence). The CDR3 region is CSAREGRGADTQYF. The DNA of the CDR3 is TGCAGTGCTAGAGAGGGGCGGGGGGCAGATACGCAGTATTTT.

This clonotype was detected a few times. This sequence joins TRBV30 and TRBJ1-6, with 7 bases matching TRBD1. J gave up 7 bases and V 4 bases, and 10 bases lay outside the gene matches. This CDR3 spans 15 amino acids. CDR1 is GTSNPN, CDR2 SVGIG, per germline (reference sequence). CDR3 region: CAWTALQGRNSPLHF. The CDR3 DNA sequence: TGTGCCTGGACTGCCCTACAGGGGCGGAATTCACCCCTCCACTTT.

The chain links TRBV4-1 to TRBJ1-5, with no clear D. This CDR3 comprises 17 residues. The germline V gene has CDR1 MGHRA and CDR2 YSYEKL. V dropped 1 base and J dropped 2 bases, with 15 bases sitting between them. In DNA, the CDR3 is TGCGCCAGCAGCCAAGGGTTTTTAGGGATGGGCAATCAGCCCCAGCATTTT. Amino acids: CASSQGFLGMGNQPQHF.

The sample holds many counts of this clonotype. This CDR3 is CASSLNPSGSGDEQFF. CDR3 sequence (DNA): TGTGCCAGCAGCCTGAACCCTAGCGGGAGTGGGGATGAGCAGTTCTTC. V usage is TRBV27 and J usage is TRBJ2-1, with 10 bases lining up with TRBD2. This CDR3 spans 16 amino acids. Germline V gene lookup returns CDR1 MNHEY and CDR2 SMNVEV (reference sequence). Trimming took 6 bases from V and 8 from J; bases not matched to a gene: 13.

This clonotype was detected a few times. V and J are TRBV18 and TRBJ2-3, with 7 bases identical to TRBD2. The CDR3 extends over 16 amino acids. Germline V gives CDR1 KGHSH, CDR2 LQKENI. The J segment lost 1 base and the V segment lost 0 bases, leaving 4 bases of the junction unmatched. The CDR3 DNA reads as TGTGCCAGCTCACCACCCCCCAGCGGGGGCACAGATACGCAGTATTTT. Translated, it gives CASSPPPSGGTDTQYF.